Listed below are T cell receptor beta chains from one sample, sequenced in a study of OX40 agonist ivuxolimab in advanced cancers. Assay: immunoSEQ multiplex PCR; the TCRdb copy retains only in-frame clones and omits some. The table has fewer than 90,000 clones, 89% seen once. The sequencing here drew on CD4+ or CD8+ T cells sorted from blood, taken in a trial of the OX40 agonist ivuxolimab. These receptors all stem from an adult with an advanced solid tumor such as melanoma, head and neck, liver or kidney cancer. The CDR3 runs from the conserved cysteine through the conserved F or W. A D gene is named only where the DNA matches it firmly. Expanded clones are given a class, and other clones once, few, many or no size at all.

CDR3,DNA,J,D,V,size
CASSGGMGLADQEQFF,TGTGCCAGCAGCGGAGGGATGGGACTAGCGGACCAAGAGCAGTTCTTC,TRBJ2-1,TRBD2,TRBV11-2,-
CATSRSGGYEKLFF,TGTGCCACCAGCAGGTCAGGGGGCTATGAAAAACTGTTTTTT,TRBJ1-4,TRBD1,TRBV15,-
CASSLEGVRVSGNTIYF,TGCGCCAGCAGCTTAGAGGGGGTCAGGGTCTCTGGAAACACCATATATTTT,TRBJ1-3,-,TRBV5-1,-
CASSLRLQARDTGELFF,TGTGCCAGCAGCTTACGTCTCCAGGCCAGGGACACCGGGGAGCTGTTTTTT,TRBJ2-2,-,TRBV7-8,once
CAWSSTSGDTGELFF,TGTGCCTGGAGTTCGACTAGCGGGGACACCGGGGAGCTGTTTTTT,TRBJ2-2,TRBD2,TRBV30,-
CASSEQGWADTQYF,TGTGCCAGCAGTGAGCAGGGGTGGGCAGATACGCAGTATTTT,TRBJ2-3,-,TRBV6-4,-
CSAPRAYEQYF,TGCAGTGCCCCCAGGGCCTACGAGCAGTACTTC,TRBJ2-7,-,TRBV20-1,-
CATSRDPMGTQSYTGELFF,TGTGCCACCAGCAGAGATCCGATGGGGACCCAGTCCTACACCGGGGAGCTGTTTTTT,TRBJ2-2,-,TRBV15,-
CASRQGSSGNTIYF,TGTGCCAGCAGACAGGGGAGCTCTGGAAACACCATATATTTT,TRBJ1-3,TRBD1,TRBV6-6,once
CASLQSNQETQYF,TGTGCCAGCTTGCAGAGTAACCAAGAGACCCAGTACTTC,TRBJ2-5,-,TRBV7-9,-
CASSETSGINEQFF,TGTGCCAGCTCGGAGACTAGCGGGATTAATGAGCAGTTCTTC,TRBJ2-1,TRBD2,TRBV18,-
CASTPGQGPDTQYF,TGCGCCAGCACCCCCGGGCAGGGTCCGGATACGCAGTATTTT,TRBJ2-3,-,TRBV5-1,-
CASSPWGQYEQYF,TGCGCCAGCAGTCCCTGGGGGCAGTACGAGCAGTACTTC,TRBJ2-7,-,TRBV5-1,-
CASSLWGEQETQYF,TGTGCCAGCAGCCTATGGGGGGAGCAAGAGACCCAGTACTTC,TRBJ2-5,-,TRBV7-7,-
CASSLSETARSNEQFF,TGTGCCAGCTCACTATCCGAGACAGCAAGATCCAATGAGCAGTTCTTC,TRBJ2-1,-,TRBV18,-
CASSYKNPRGQGSTGELFF,TGTGCCAGCAGTTACAAGAACCCACGGGGACAGGGCTCTACCGGGGAGCTGTTTTTT,TRBJ2-2,TRBD1,TRBV2,-
CASSWGPRGQGIADTQYF,TGCGCCAGCAGCTGGGGCCCAAGGGGACAGGGGATAGCGGATACGCAGTATTTT,TRBJ2-3,TRBD1,TRBV5-1,-
CAISEAGNQPQHF,TGTGCCATCAGTGAGGCAGGTAATCAGCCCCAGCATTTT,TRBJ1-5,-,TRBV10-3,few
CASRPLELSTDTQYF,TGCGCCAGCAGACCTCTAGAGCTAAGCACAGATACGCAGTATTTT,TRBJ2-3,-,TRBV4-1,-
CASSDSAGGLNQPQHF,TGTGCCAGCAGTGATTCGGCGGGGGGGCTCAATCAGCCCCAGCATTTT,TRBJ1-5,-,TRBV6-4,few
CASTTLRGQGWGYTF,TGTGCCAGCACCACGCTCAGGGGCCAGGGTTGGGGCTACACCTTC,TRBJ1-2,-,TRBV5-6,-
CASGGREGSTDTQYF,TGTGCCAGCGGTGGACGGGAGGGATCCACAGATACGCAGTATTTT,TRBJ2-3,TRBD2,TRBV7-9,-
CATRDIYQETQYF,TGTGCCACCAGGGACATCTACCAAGAGACCCAGTACTTC,TRBJ2-5,-,TRBV10-3,-
CASSLVGFSGNTIYF,TGTGCCAGCAGCTTAGTCGGCTTCTCTGGAAACACCATATATTTT,TRBJ1-3,-,TRBV7-2,-
CASSRTSGMLETQYF,TGTGCCAGCTCACGGACTAGCGGGATGTTAGAGACCCAGTACTTC,TRBJ2-5,TRBD2,TRBV18,-
CASSRIDSGANVLTF,TGTGCCAGCTCGCGTATAGACTCTGGGGCCAACGTCCTGACTTTC,TRBJ2-6,-,TRBV18,-
CASSEGDRVSTEAFF,TGTGCCAGCAGTGAAGGGGACAGGGTGAGCACTGAAGCTTTCTTT,TRBJ1-1,TRBD1,TRBV2,-
CASNNGKGLAGGSRGNTQYF,TGTGCCAGTAACAATGGAAAGGGGCTAGCGGGAGGTTCCCGGGGGAATACGCAGTATTTT,TRBJ2-3,TRBD2,TRBV19,-
CASSRSGEETQYF,TGTGCCAGTAGTAGGTCTGGGGAAGAGACCCAGTACTTC,TRBJ2-5,-,TRBV19,-
CASSRTQASGVYEQYF,TGTGCCAGCAGTCGGACCCAGGCTTCGGGTGTTTACGAGCAGTACTTC,TRBJ2-7,-,TRBV7-2,-
CATLSLYGYTF,TGTGCCACCCTCTCCCTGTATGGCTACACCTTC,TRBJ1-2,-,TRBV28,-
CASNGPGTLLGTEAFF,TGTGCCAGCAACGGTCCCGGGACACTCCTTGGGACTGAAGCTTTCTTT,TRBJ1-1,-,TRBV28,-
CASSSLSGGPYF,TGTGCCAGCAGTTCCCTCAGCGGGGGCCCATACTTC,TRBJ2-5,TRBD2,TRBV6-5,few
CASSWGPAANQPQHF,TGTGCCAGCAGTTGGGGGCCAGCTGCCAATCAGCCCCAGCATTTT,TRBJ1-5,-,TRBV6-6,-
CASSSQGARSYEQYF,TGTGCCAGCAGCTCACAGGGGGCCCGGAGCTACGAGCAGTACTTC,TRBJ2-7,TRBD1,TRBV7-9,-
CASSYSPKNIQYF,TGTGCCAGCAGTTACTCGCCCAAAAACATTCAGTACTTC,TRBJ2-4,-,TRBV6-5,few
CASLKGNGNTIYF,TGTGCCAGCCTCAAAGGCAATGGAAACACCATATATTTT,TRBJ1-3,-,TRBV6-5,-
CASSISEGAKGYTF,TGTGCCAGTAGTATATCGGAGGGGGCAAAGGGCTACACCTTC,TRBJ1-2,TRBD1,TRBV19,-
CASSHSGRASVEQYF,TGTGCCAGCAGCCACAGCGGGAGGGCCTCGGTCGAGCAGTACTTC,TRBJ2-7,TRBD2,TRBV7-2,-
CASSTTQGNQPQHF,TGTGCCAGCTCAACAACACAGGGAAATCAGCCCCAGCATTTT,TRBJ1-5,-,TRBV18,-
CASLPDMSYNEQFF,TGTGCCAGCCTACCGGATATGTCCTACAATGAGCAGTTCTTC,TRBJ2-1,-,TRBV2,few
CASSTEGVRSNQPQHF,TGTGCCAGTAGTACAGAGGGGGTACGTAGCAATCAGCCCCAGCATTTT,TRBJ1-5,-,TRBV19,few
CASTRTSGSSDTQYF,TGTGCCAGCACCAGGACTAGCGGGAGCTCAGATACGCAGTATTTT,TRBJ2-3,TRBD2,TRBV5-4,-
CASSSSSPGRASEQYF,TGTGCCAGCAGCTCTTCAAGCCCCGGGAGGGCCTCCGAGCAGTACTTC,TRBJ2-7,TRBD2,TRBV7-6,-
CASSTLGQTGRTEAFF,TGTGCCAGCAGCACCCTTGGCCAGACAGGGAGGACTGAAGCTTTCTTT,TRBJ1-1,TRBD1,TRBV7-9,-
CAWSVQGGTDTQYF,TGTGCCTGGAGTGTCCAGGGAGGGACAGATACGCAGTATTTT,TRBJ2-3,TRBD2,TRBV30,-
CSVGGSNQPQHF,TGCAGCGTTGGAGGGAGCAATCAGCCCCAGCATTTT,TRBJ1-5,-,TRBV29-1,few
CASSQRTGGHGYTF,TGTGCCAGCAGCCAACGGACAGGGGGCCATGGCTACACCTTC,TRBJ1-2,TRBD1,TRBV4-2,-